The 2 T cell receptor beta chains below were found in one sample sequenced in a study of Tregs in tolerant kidney transplant recipients. Measured with immunoSEQ multiplex PCR; TCRdb has only the in-frame clones, and not every one. Seen here are approximately 66,000 clones, around 85% observed once, and the top ten hold roughly 2.2%. The material was Tregs from blood, obtained before the transplant. Every receptor here comes from a human donor who received a combined kidney and bone marrow transplant.

The chain carries TRBV7-5 and TRBJ2-5; the table names TRBD1, a call not compared with the DNA. TRBV7-5 is designated a pseudogene. This CDR3 is built from 19 residues. This CDR3 reads CVRNPGDSRGNMHLKTQYF. CDR3 DNA sequence: TGTGTCAGAAACCCTGGGGACAGCCGGGGAAATATGCATTTAAAGACCCAGTACTTC.

The chain uses TRBV14 and TRBJ2-7; the match to TRBD2 covers 9 bases. CDR3 length: 16 amino acids. The germline V gene encodes CDR1 SGHDN and CDR2 FVKESK. The V and J ends lost 4 bases and 5 bases, in that order; junction bases with no gene match: 12. CDR3 sequence reads: CASSPKPREGGHEQYF. The CDR3 DNA sequence: TGTGCCAGCAGCCCCAAACCGCGGGAGGGCGGCCACGAGCAGTACTTC.